This TCR beta chain came from a study of blood T cell repertoires in COVID-19. Study details: Samples taken during acute and convalescent COVID-19 were collected in the United States, Italy and Spain. The cDNA or gDNA used as material had been derived from T cells, B-cell-depleted T cells, or PBMCs.

Authors' methods: The assay estimated nucleated cells by amplifying reference gene primers. Clones were sequenced by immunoSEQ multiplex PCR, and TCRdb holds only the in-frame ones, with some missing. That table supplies the V and J calls and clone size; D and trimming were determined from the DNA. The sample contains around 59,000 clones, under 90% of which appear only once. Sequenced: peripheral blood. The sequence came from a woman aged 80 or over with active or convalescent COVID-19.

CDR3 amino acids: CASSSTGSGNTIYF. In DNA, the CDR3 is TGTGCCAGCAGTTCGACAGGGTCAGGAAACACCATATATTTT. The rearrangement joins TRBV6-6 to TRBJ1-3; 7 positions agree with TRBD1. V lost 4 bases and J lost 4; bases outside the gene matches: 4. CDR3 length equals 14 residues. The V gene's germline CDR1 is MNHNY and CDR2 SVGAGI (reference sequence).